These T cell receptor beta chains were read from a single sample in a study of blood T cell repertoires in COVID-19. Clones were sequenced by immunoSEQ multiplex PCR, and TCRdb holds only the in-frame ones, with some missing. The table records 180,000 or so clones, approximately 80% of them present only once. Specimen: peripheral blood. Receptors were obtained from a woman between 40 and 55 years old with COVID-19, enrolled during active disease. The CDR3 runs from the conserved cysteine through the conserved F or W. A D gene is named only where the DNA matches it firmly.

CDR3 protein: CASRIPGKSYQPQHF
J gene: TRBJ1-5
D gene: -
V gene: TRBV28

CDR3 protein: CASSQSMAGLEPQHF
J gene: TRBJ1-5
D gene: -
V gene: TRBV16

CDR3 protein: CAWIPVGNTIYF
J gene: TRBJ1-3
D gene: -
V gene: TRBV30

CDR3 protein: CASSWSLAGVNEQFF
J gene: TRBJ2-1
D gene: TRBD2
V gene: TRBV28

CDR3 protein: CASSAPDRGTYEQYF
J gene: TRBJ2-7
D gene: TRBD1
V gene: TRBV28

CDR3 protein: CASSFGGLGEETQYF
J gene: TRBJ2-5
D gene: -
V gene: TRBV28

CDR3 protein: CASSPKLAGAGEQYF
J gene: TRBJ2-7
D gene: TRBD2
V gene: TRBV28

CDR3 protein: CATRLTDTQYF
J gene: TRBJ2-3
D gene: -
V gene: TRBV18

CDR3 protein: CASIPDTLATNEKLFF
J gene: TRBJ1-4
D gene: -
V gene: TRBV2

CDR3 protein: CAASGQRGKLFF
J gene: TRBJ1-4
D gene: -
V gene: TRBV10-3

CDR3 protein: CASSVVVGPSGNYGYTF
J gene: TRBJ1-2
D gene: -
V gene: TRBV9

CDR3 protein: CASSITGARQPQHF
J gene: TRBJ1-5
D gene: TRBD1
V gene: TRBV19

CDR3 protein: CASSQLSSGANVLTF
J gene: TRBJ2-6
D gene: -
V gene: TRBV14

CDR3 protein: CASSYRGGRGPMSYTF
J gene: TRBJ1-2
D gene: TRBD1
V gene: TRBV6-2/TRBV6-3

CDR3 protein: CASSLGRSTDTQYF
J gene: TRBJ2-3
D gene: -
V gene: TRBV7-3

CDR3 protein: CASSMTTSGSREQYF
J gene: TRBJ2-7
D gene: TRBD2
V gene: TRBV19

CDR3 protein: CASSALGGSSYNEQFF
J gene: TRBJ2-1
D gene: TRBD2
V gene: TRBV7-2

CDR3 protein: CSARYNNEQFF
J gene: TRBJ2-1
D gene: -
V gene: TRBV20-1

CDR3 protein: CASSAGGLNNEQFF
J gene: TRBJ2-1
D gene: -
V gene: TRBV11-2

CDR3 protein: CASWRGPNQPQHF
J gene: TRBJ1-5
D gene: -
V gene: TRBV6-5

CDR3 protein: CATSSYYEQYF
J gene: TRBJ2-7
D gene: -
V gene: TRBV15

CDR3 protein: CASSSSGSGPYEQYF
J gene: TRBJ2-7
D gene: -
V gene: TRBV28

CDR3 protein: CASSHGNTEAFF
J gene: TRBJ1-1
D gene: -
V gene: TRBV11-2

CDR3 protein: CASSQGRVYGYTF
J gene: TRBJ1-2
D gene: -
V gene: TRBV14

CDR3 protein: CASSKEGLRAEAFF
J gene: TRBJ1-1
D gene: -
V gene: TRBV19

CDR3 protein: CASSKVGRGTLRSSYNEQFF
J gene: TRBJ2-1
D gene: -
V gene: TRBV7-9

CDR3 protein: CASSTFSGLFTDTQYF
J gene: TRBJ2-3
D gene: -
V gene: TRBV27

CDR3 protein: CASSRRQGLSVTDTQYF
J gene: TRBJ2-3
D gene: TRBD1
V gene: TRBV27

CDR3 protein: CATSRDMGGQETQYF
J gene: TRBJ2-5
D gene: -
V gene: TRBV15

CDR3 protein: CASSRQGSSYNEQFF
J gene: TRBJ2-1
D gene: TRBD1
V gene: TRBV2

CDR3 protein: CASSELTDVRYSNQPQHF
J gene: TRBJ1-5
D gene: -
V gene: TRBV25-1

CDR3 protein: CASSIAGTVYNEQFF
J gene: TRBJ2-1
D gene: TRBD1
V gene: TRBV19

CDR3 protein: CASSRLGGNEKLFF
J gene: TRBJ1-4
D gene: -
V gene: TRBV27

CDR3 protein: CASSYSKYRLGEGYTQYF
J gene: TRBJ2-3
D gene: TRBD2
V gene: TRBV6-2/TRBV6-3

CDR3 protein: CASSLFTGSSYNEQFF
J gene: TRBJ2-1
D gene: -
V gene: TRBV5-4

CDR3 protein: CASSQGLGQLLSSYNEQFF
J gene: TRBJ2-1
D gene: -
V gene: TRBV14

CDR3 protein: CASSLQGLDYGYTF
J gene: TRBJ1-2
D gene: -
V gene: TRBV4-1

CDR3 protein: CASSHWTSGRGEQFF
J gene: TRBJ2-1
D gene: TRBD2
V gene: TRBV4-2

CDR3 protein: CASSDRQGPIQYF
J gene: TRBJ2-4
D gene: TRBD1
V gene: TRBV2

CDR3 protein: CAWSFGEAGELFF
J gene: TRBJ2-2
D gene: -
V gene: TRBV30

CDR3 protein: CASNQNGVNNEQFF
J gene: TRBJ2-1
D gene: -
V gene: TRBV2

CDR3 protein: CASSKAGRETQYF
J gene: TRBJ2-5
D gene: -
V gene: TRBV6-1

CDR3 protein: CASSPYRTGGEKLFF
J gene: TRBJ1-4
D gene: TRBD1
V gene: TRBV3-1/TRBV3-2

CDR3 protein: CASSEGTSGANVLTF
J gene: TRBJ2-6
D gene: -
V gene: TRBV6-1

CDR3 protein: CASSQDRSGRSYNEQFF
J gene: TRBJ2-1
D gene: -
V gene: TRBV3-1/TRBV3-2

CDR3 protein: CASEGDGLINEQFF
J gene: TRBJ2-1
D gene: -
V gene: TRBV19

CDR3 protein: CASSFSAGNTEAFF
J gene: TRBJ1-1
D gene: -
V gene: TRBV27

CDR3 protein: CASSSGGASPLHF
J gene: TRBJ1-6
D gene: -
V gene: TRBV12-3/TRBV12-4

CDR3 protein: CAISVEFTTEAFF
J gene: TRBJ1-1
D gene: -
V gene: TRBV10-3

CDR3 protein: CAWRSRDSSVTQYF
J gene: TRBJ2-5
D gene: TRBD1
V gene: TRBV30

CDR3 protein: CASSDLGANQPQHF
J gene: TRBJ1-5
D gene: -
V gene: TRBV2

CDR3 protein: CASSQELAGRYNEQFF
J gene: TRBJ2-1
D gene: TRBD2
V gene: TRBV3-1/TRBV3-2

CDR3 protein: CASSSGQGLRETQYF
J gene: TRBJ2-5
D gene: TRBD1
V gene: TRBV6-5

CDR3 protein: CASSIGQLYGYTF
J gene: TRBJ1-2
D gene: -
V gene: TRBV19

CDR3 protein: CASGTPYGYTF
J gene: TRBJ1-2
D gene: -
V gene: TRBV5-4

CDR3 protein: CATSRGPDRPNTGELFF
J gene: TRBJ2-2
D gene: -
V gene: TRBV15